Shown below are 5 T cell receptor beta chains from a single sample sequenced in a study of CD8 T cells in ankylosing spondylitis. Study results and caveats: Ankylosing spondylitis blood seemed to carry a telltale TCR beta motif made of about 8 highly homologous variants.

Via MiXCR, TCRdb re-called the 5' RACE reads, giving one row per CDR3 protein. The sample includes roughly 370,000 distinct CDR3 sequences, around 22% of them seen just once. These TCRs are of unknown antigen specificity. Sequencing used blood, either unsorted or a sorted T cell fraction (not recorded which). All receptors come from a male donor with ankylosing spondylitis.

The V and J genes are TRBV25-1 and TRBJ2-7, with D hard to call. Germline V CDR1 and CDR2: MGHDK, SYGVNS. V was shortened by 3 bases and J by 3 bases, with 9 bases between the two germline ends. This CDR3 is built from 13 residues. CDR3 coding DNA: TGTGCCAGCAGTGAGCCGGCCGTCTACGAGCAGTACTTC. It yields the protein CASSEPAVYEQYF.

This clonotype has at least ten counts. The rearrangement links TRBV12-3 or TRBV12-4 to TRBJ1-5; D unclear. CDR3 size: 13 residues. V lost 9 bases and J lost 3, with 12 bases in between. This chain's CDR3 is CASGPSANQPQHF. The CDR3, as DNA: TGTGCCAGTGGCCCCTCGGCCAATCAGCCCCAGCATTTT.

This clonotype came up a few times. The J gene is TRBJ1-1, the V gene TRBV5-1; D gene ambiguous. This CDR3 is built from 15 residues. CDR1 SGHRS and CDR2 YFSETQ come from the germline V gene. Trimming took off 0 bases at V and 3 bases at J, with 12 bases between the two ends. In DNA form, the CDR3 reads TGCGCCAGCAGCTTGGCCCGGAGGGCGGACACTGAAGCTTTCTTT. It translates to CASSLARRADTEAFF.

This clonotype came up a few times. The chain employs TRBV12-3 or TRBV12-4 and TRBJ1-4, with D possibly matching TRBD1 (5 bases). The CDR3 loop spans 16 amino acids. V gave up 0 bases and J gave up 12 bases, with 20 bases separating them. CDR3 residues: CASSLAPPGPQRELFF. CDR3 nucleotides: TGTGCCAGCAGTTTAGCGCCCCCGGGACCGCAAAGGGAACTGTTTTTT.

This clonotype was seen a handful of times. V gene TRBV5-1 combines with J gene TRBJ2-7; 9 nucleotides align to TRBD1. CDR1 and CDR2 from the germline V gene are SGHRS and YFSETQ. This CDR3 is built from 15 residues. Trimming at V came to 0 bases and at J to 8 bases, leaving 9 bases not matched to a gene. In DNA, the CDR3 is TGCGCCAGCAGCTTGGACTGGGGACAGGGCGGAAAGCAGTACTTC. This codes for CASSLDWGQGGKQYF.